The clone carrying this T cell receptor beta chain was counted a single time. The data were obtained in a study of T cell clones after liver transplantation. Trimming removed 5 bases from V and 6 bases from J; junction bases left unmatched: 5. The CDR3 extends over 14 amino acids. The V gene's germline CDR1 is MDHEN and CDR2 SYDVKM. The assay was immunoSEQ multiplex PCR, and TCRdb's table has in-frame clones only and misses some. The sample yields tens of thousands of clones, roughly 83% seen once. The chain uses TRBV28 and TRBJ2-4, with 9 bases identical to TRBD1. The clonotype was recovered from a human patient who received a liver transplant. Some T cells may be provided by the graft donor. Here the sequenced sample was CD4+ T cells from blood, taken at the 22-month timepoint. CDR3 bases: TGTGCCAGCAGTCCGACAGGGGGAAGAAACATTCAGTACTTC. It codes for CASSPTGGRNIQYF.